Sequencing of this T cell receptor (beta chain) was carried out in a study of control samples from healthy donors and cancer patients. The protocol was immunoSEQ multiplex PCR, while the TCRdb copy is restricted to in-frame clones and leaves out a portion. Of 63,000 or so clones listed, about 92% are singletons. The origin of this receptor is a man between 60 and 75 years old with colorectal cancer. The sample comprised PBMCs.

The CDR3 loop is CASSSKDQDRGRKGEQYF. The CDR3 bases are TGTGCCAGCAGCTCCAAAGACCAGGACAGGGGGCGCAAGGGCGAGCAGTACTTC. This chain links TRBV12-1 with TRBJ2-7; the table's D call TRBD1 went unverified against the DNA. TRBV12-1 is a documented pseudogene. This CDR3 has 18 residues.